This TCR beta chain was obtained from a study of T cells after yellow fever vaccination (dated by TCRdb to about 2019). For the study in its entirety: The SMART-Seq v4 Ultra Low Input RNA kit was used to prepare libraries from fractions with low cell numbers. Bulk TCR alpha and beta repertoires were sequenced longitudinally to track T-cell clones before and after primary and booster YFV17D yellow fever vaccination. Two healthy male donors, one aged 18 to 29 and one aged 30 to 39 years, were included in the cohort. Blood was drawn at multiple timepoints before and after primary and secondary immunization, with bulk PBMC replicates and cell subsets isolated. Points the paper makes about the study in general: Computational filtering was required because FACS-sorted repertoires could contain abundant contaminating clonotypes from the bulk population. The study included only a couple of donors, which limits how far the findings can be generalized. After the booster, most clones that had expanded after primary vaccination were detected again (around 96% of CD4 and about 88% of CD8), suggesting broad maintenance of memory. Compared with the primary T-cell response, the secondary T-cell response was weaker but faster, peaking on day 5 rather than day 15. A small fraction of clonotypes showed up in both the CD4 and CD8 compartments, probably as a result of convergent recombination.

In the paper's terms, the treatment or condition label means: live attenuated yellow fever vaccine strain. A standard Ficoll-Paque protocol was used to isolate PBMCs from peripheral blood. CD4 and CD8 T-cell fractions were isolated with Dynabeads CD4 and CD8 positive selection kits. TriZol was used to extract RNA from bulk PBMCs, CD4 and CD8 fractions, and dextramer-positive and dextramer-negative fractions. This clonotype was found a few times. Its target antigen remains unknown. No per-base quality is available; no much larger clone lies one base away. Sequences MDHEN (CDR1) and SYDVKM (CDR2) are obtained from the germline V gene. There are 19 amino acids in the CDR3, from cysteine to phenylalanine inclusive. Of all the DNA, just the CDR3 is kept, 57 bases in frame from base 1. Trimming removed 5 bases from V and 0 bases from J; the gene matches leave 15 bases unexplained. TCR cDNA was made using 5'RACE template switching, a step that added a universal primer site and unique molecular identifiers. cDNA synthesis was primed from both the TCR alpha and TCR beta constant segments. Two PCR steps were used to amplify libraries, with sample barcodes and sequencing adapters being added in the second step. Sequencing of libraries was done on Illumina HiSeq 2500 (2x100 bp) or NovaSeq (2x150 bp). The paper's data handling went like this. Demultiplexing of reads and collapsing into UMI consensus sequences were performed with MIGEC, and V(D)J alignment was carried out with MiXCR. Vaccine-responding clonotypes were identified with edgeR using replicate PBMC samples, with FDR below 0.01 and a log2 fold change above 5 up to day 15 being required. Bulk clonotypes were assigned CD4 or CD8 identity according to which sequenced CD4 or CD8 repertoire held them at higher abundance. TCRdb handled the public reads itself, with Q25 trimming in fastp and clone calling in MiXCR, and kept productive beta chains. Identical CDR3 protein sequences are pooled into one entry, listed with their most common genes and DNA. These V and J calls originate from TCRdb's pipeline instead of the authors' own analysis. This sample is represented by 200,000 or so distinct CDR3 sequences; 5.5% to 8.5% of them were singletons. The ten largest clones add up to about 0.95% of the sample.

Sequenced here: CD4+ T cells sorted from PBMCs, sampled on the day of the yellow fever booster vaccination. The sequence came from a man between 25 and 39 years old who received the YFV17D yellow fever vaccine. The receptor chain draws on TRBV28 and TRBJ1-4; TRBD1 matches 7 bases in the middle. CDR3 reads: CASSLFHGQEPATNEKLFF. Here is the DNA: TGTGCCAGCAGTCTCTTTCACGGACAGGAACCTGCAACTAATGAAAAACTGTTTTTT.